Below, 32 T cell receptor beta chains from the same sample are listed, as sequenced in a study of early T cells in non-severe SARS-CoV-2 infection. TCRdb ran MiXCR on the 5' RACE reads and lists one entry per CDR3 protein. The sample contains around 77,000 distinct CDR3 sequences, about 5% of which appear only once. Material: whole blood, obtained at baseline. Source of these receptors: an adult who was a healthcare worker with PCR-confirmed SARS-CoV-2 infection or an uninfected control (not recorded which).

This clonotype was counted at least ten times. The chain carries TRBV7-6 and TRBJ2-7; 14 positions match TRBD2. The CDR3 has 19 amino acids. Germline V gene data show CDR1 as SGHVS and CDR2 as FNYEAQ. The V gene end was trimmed by 4 bases and the J gene end by 3 bases; junction bases not matched to a gene: 14. The CDR3 loop reads CASSSTSGTSGSGIYEQYF. The DNA of the CDR3 is TGTGCCAGCAGCTCGACGTCCGGGACTAGCGGGAGCGGGATCTACGAGCAGTACTTC. The complete variable domain, with remaining parts taken from reference TRBV7-6 and TRBJ2-7, reads GAGVSQSPRYKVTKRGQDVALRCDPISGHVSLYWYRQALGQGPEFLTYFNYEAQQDKSGLPNDRFSAERPEGSISTLTIQRTEQRDSAMYRCASSSTSGTSGSGIYEQYFGPGTRLTVT.

This clonotype has ten or more counts. V and J are TRBV7-9 and TRBJ2-7; 8 nucleotides match TRBD2. Losses at the gene ends were 3 bases for V and 0 bases for J; bases not matched to a gene: 1. The CDR3 contains 14 residues. Germline V lookup: CDR1 SEHNR, CDR2 FQNEAQ (reference sequence). The CDR3 protein is CASSLSGSSYEQYF. As DNA, the CDR3 is TGTGCCAGCAGCTTGAGCGGGAGCTCCTACGAGCAGTACTTC.

This clonotype was found many times. The rearrangement uses TRBV11-3 and TRBJ2-7; possibly TRBD1 for D (5 bases). V was clipped by 8 bases and J by 2 bases, with 19 bases between them. Germline loops: CDR1 SGHNT, CDR2 YENEEA. The CDR3 length is 15 residues. Here the CDR3 reads CASAQGGADTYEQYF. The CDR3 DNA follows: TGTGCCAGCGCTCAGGGCGGAGCAGATACCTACGAGCAGTACTTC.

The sample holds a few counts of this clonotype. This chain connects TRBV7-7 to TRBJ2-7, with D unresolved. Trimming took 5 bases from V and 4 from J, leaving 24 bases between them. The germline V gene has CDR1 SSHAT and CDR2 FNYEAQ (reference sequence). The CDR3 totals 17 residues. CDR3 nucleotides: TGTGCCAGCAGCGTACACCCGGGCCCAACAAAACATTACGAGCAGTACTTC. It specifies CASSVHPGPTKHYEQYF.

This clonotype was seen many times. The chain uses TRBV29-1 and TRBJ2-7; D uncertain. Per germline, CDR1 SQVTM and CDR2 ANQGSEA. The length of the CDR3 is 12 residues. V was clipped by 3 bases and J by 3 bases, with 9 bases between them. CDR3 DNA sequence: TGCAGCGTTGATGGTTCGGGCTACGAGCAGTACTTC. This encodes CSVDGSGYEQYF.

The chain employs TRBV3-1 and TRBJ1-3; D is uncertain. Germline-derived CDR1 and CDR2 are LGHDT and YNNKEL (reference sequence). Trimming left V 2 bases short and J 0 bases short, with 8 bases between. This CDR3 has 15 residues. The CDR3 reads CASSQNRASGNTIYF. The CDR3 DNA reads as TGTGCCAGCAGCCAAAATAGAGCCTCTGGAAACACCATATATTTT.

This clonotype was seen a few times. The chain recombines TRBV2 with TRBJ1-3; 7 bases match TRBD1. Per germline, CDR1 SNHLY and CDR2 FYNNEI. The CDR3 has 15 residues. The junction had 2 bases not matched to a gene; V was cut back by 3 bases and J by 0 bases. CDR3 DNA: TGTGCCAGCAGTGAGGGACAGAGCTCTGGAAACACCATATATTTT. This sequence encodes CASSEGQSSGNTIYF.

This clonotype was picked up many times. The CDR3 sequence: CASSPETSADTQYF. In DNA, the CDR3 is TGTGCCAGCTCACCAGAGACTAGCGCAGATACGCAGTATTTT. This chain uses TRBV18 with TRBJ2-3; 8 bases map to TRBD2. The CDR3 has 14 residues. Germline V lookup: CDR1 KGHSH, CDR2 LQKENI. With V trimmed by 2 bases and J by 4 bases, 2 bases remained unmatched. The full variable domain, completed using reference TRBV18 and TRBJ2-3, is NAGVMQNPRHLVRRRGQEARLRCSPMKGHSHVYWYRQLPEEGLKFMVYLQKENIIDESGMPKERFSAEFPKEGPSILRIQQVVRGDSAAYFCASSPETSADTQYFGPGTRLTVL.

The V and J genes are TRBV9 and TRBJ1-1; D is uncertain. V was clipped by 0 bases and J by 5 bases, with 8 bases between them. The CDR3 runs 13 residues. The germline V gene has CDR1 SGDLS and CDR2 YYNGEE. The CDR3 sequence: CASSVGTGTEAFF. The DNA for the CDR3 is TGTGCCAGCAGCGTAGGAACGGGGACTGAAGCTTTCTTT.

The CDR3 here is CASSRTKGTGELFF. The DNA of the CDR3 is TGTGCCAGCAGCCGGACCAAGGGCACCGGGGAGCTGTTTTTT. The rearrangement links TRBV6-5 to TRBJ2-2; D is undetermined. Germline V gene sequence: CDR1 MNHEY, CDR2 SVGAGI. This CDR3 is 14 amino acids long. The V and J ends lost 6 bases and 4 bases respectively, with 12 bases between them.

This clonotype was counted many times. The chain joins TRBV28 to TRBJ1-1, with D uncertain. Germline CDR1 and CDR2: MDHEN and SYDVKM. This CDR3 is 16 amino acids long. V was clipped by 8 bases and J by 0 bases, with 19 bases between them. CDR3 sequence (DNA): TGTGCCAGCCTCCCCGTGGAGGGCGCGATGAACACTGAAGCTTTCTTT. Encoded protein: CASLPVEGAMNTEAFF.

The CDR3, as DNA: TGCAGCGTGGGTAGCGGAAAGTACAATGAGCAGTTCTTC. This translates into CSVGSGKYNEQFF. The V gene is TRBV29-1, the J gene TRBJ2-1; TRBD2 is a possible D gene (6 bases). CDR1 and CDR2 (germline): SQVTM, ANQGSEA. Trimming cost V 6 bases and J 4 bases, with 13 bases left between them. The CDR3 runs 13 residues.

This clonotype was seen ten or more times. The V gene is TRBV14, the J gene TRBJ2-1; 10 nucleotides align to TRBD2. Germline V gene lookup returns CDR1 SGHDN and CDR2 FVKESK. The CDR3 is 17 residues long. V lost 1 base, J lost 9 bases, and 12 bases stayed unmatched. CDR3 coding DNA: TGTGCCAGCAGCCAAGTAAGGGAGCTAGCGGGAGTAGGTGAGCAGTTCTTC. The encoded protein is CASSQVRELAGVGEQFF. The variable domain in full, with the rest retrieved from reference TRBV14 and TRBJ2-1, is EAGVTQFPSHSVIEKGQTVTLRCDPISGHDNLYWYRRVMGKEIKFLLHFVKESKQDESGMPNNRFLAERTGGTYSTLKVQPAELEDSGVYFCASSQVRELAGVGEQFFGPGTRLTVL.

This sequence joins TRBV7-8 and TRBJ2-5; D possibly corresponds to TRBD2 (6 bases). The CDR3 extends over 16 amino acids. Germline V gene data show CDR1 as SGHVS and CDR2 as FQNEAQ. Trimming stripped 3 bases from V and 5 bases from J, with 19 bases between. In nucleotides, the CDR3 is TGTGCCAGCAGCTTGGGGGGTTCGGGTCTTGCGGAGACCCAGTACTTC. Translating gives CASSLGGSGLAETQYF.

Only a few counts were recorded for this clonotype. The rearrangement uses TRBV11-1 and TRBJ2-3; the match to TRBD1 covers 8 bases. The CDR3 covers 14 residues. Germline V gene lookup returns CDR1 SGHAT and CDR2 FQDESV (reference sequence). The V segment lost 5 bases and the J segment 6 bases; nucleotides outside the gene matches: 7. DNA for the CDR3: TGTGCCAGCAGCCCAGACAGGGGTCCGGATACGCAGTATTTT. It yields the protein CASSPDRGPDTQYF.

This clonotype has at least ten counts. The V call is TRBV6-1, the J call TRBJ1-6; D gene unclear. The V gene's germline CDR1 is MNHNS and CDR2 SASEGT. This CDR3 is built from 16 residues. V was cut by 3 bases and J by 9 bases, with 18 bases left in between. CDR3 protein: CASSDLPTRDGSPLHF. Here the CDR3 DNA reads TGTGCCAGCAGTGACCTTCCGACCCGGGATGGTTCACCCCTCCACTTT.

This clonotype was counted many times. The J gene is TRBJ2-1, the V gene TRBV7-9; TRBD2 aligns across 7 bases. The CDR3 sequence is 15 residues long. In germline, CDR1 is SEHNR, CDR2 FQNEAQ (reference sequence). V gave up 5 bases and J gave up 5 bases; unmatched junction bases: 9. For the CDR3, the DNA is TGTGCCAGCAGCGCCAGCAGCGGGAAAAACAATGAGCAGTTCTTC. Amino acids: CASSASSGKNNEQFF.

The J gene is TRBJ2-7, the V gene TRBV9, with no clear D. V lost 3 bases and J 3 bases, leaving 10 bases between the germline ends. Per germline, CDR1 SGDLS and CDR2 YYNGEE. This CDR3 spans 13 amino acids. Here the CDR3 DNA reads TGTGCCAGCAGCGGGATAGCTGACTACGAGCAGTACTTC. It translates to CASSGIADYEQYF.

This chain connects TRBV6-5 to TRBJ1-6, with D possibly TRBD1 on 5 matching bases. Germline CDR1 MNHEY, CDR2 SVGAGI. This CDR3 spans 12 amino acids. V lost 6 bases and J lost 10, with 10 bases in between. The CDR3 is CASSRGASPLHF. For the CDR3, the DNA is TGTGCCAGCAGCCGAGGGGCATCACCCCTCCACTTT.

A note on this clonotype: A much larger clone is a single base away; this may be a read error. This chain links TRBV5-4 with TRBJ1-1; D unresolved. The CDR3 consists of 14 residues. From germline, CDR1 is SGHNT and CDR2 YYREEE (reference sequence). Trimming stripped 0 bases from V and 4 bases from J, with 10 bases between. Here the CDR3 DNA reads TGTGCCAGCAGCTTGGTGGCACCAGGCACTGAAGCTTTCTTT. It yields the protein CASSLVAPGTEAFF.

This clonotype was counted many times. The chain joins TRBV5-1 to TRBJ2-7; a weak D match, TRBD2 (6 bases). This CDR3 has 12 amino acids. Deletions cut 3 bases from V and 6 bases from J, with 10 bases between. From germline, CDR1 is SGHRS and CDR2 YFSETQ. The CDR3 nucleotides read TGCGCCAGCAGCTCCACGGGGGTCGAGCAGTACTTC. This translates into CASSSTGVEQYF.

This clonotype has at least ten counts. The V and J genes are TRBV19 and TRBJ1-2; TRBD1 is a possible D gene (5 bases). V was pared by 5 bases and J by 0 bases, with 16 bases between. This CDR3 is 16 amino acids long. CDR1 LNHDA and CDR2 SQIVND come from the germline V gene (reference sequence). The CDR3 sequence: CASSADSRLANYGYTF. CDR3 DNA: TGTGCCAGTAGTGCTGACAGTCGCCTAGCTAACTATGGCTACACCTTC.

This sequence joins TRBV12-3 or TRBV12-4 and TRBJ2-5, with a weak D call TRBD2 (6 bases). Trimming stripped 5 bases from V and 6 bases from J, with 13 bases between. The CDR3 has 13 amino acids. This CDR3 is CASSPGTGKTQYF. The CDR3 nucleotides are TGTGCCAGCAGTCCCGGGACTGGGAAGACCCAGTACTTC.

This clonotype was counted only a few times. This rearrangement joins TRBV15 to TRBJ2-1, with TRBD2 identical over 8 bases. In germline, CDR1 is LNHNV, CDR2 YYDKDF (reference sequence). The ends lost 0 bases at V and 12 bases at J; junction bases unmatched: 7. This CDR3 spans 14 amino acids. In nucleotides, the CDR3 is TGTGCCACCAGCAGAGACAGCTGGACTAGCTCGCAGTTCTTC. The encoded protein is CATSRDSWTSSQFF.

This clonotype was recorded at least ten times. The rearrangement links TRBV18 to TRBJ2-3; the match to TRBD1 covers 8 bases. The germline CDR1 and CDR2 sequences are KGHSH and LQKENI. The length of the CDR3 is 17 residues. With V trimmed by 6 bases and J by 0 bases, 11 bases remained unmatched. DNA of the CDR3: TGTGCCAGCTCTCCTCAACCGGGACAGGCCAGCACAGATACGCAGTATTTT. Protein sequence: CASSPQPGQASTDTQYF.

This clonotype turned up a few times. This rearrangement joins TRBV5-1 to TRBJ2-3; D remains ambiguous. Looked up from germline, CDR1 is SGHRS and CDR2 is YFSETQ. This CDR3 has 15 residues. The ends were cut back, 0 bases at V and 2 bases at J, with 10 bases in the middle. This CDR3 reads CASSLETAATDTQYF. For the CDR3, the DNA is TGCGCCAGCAGCTTGGAGACTGCAGCCACAGATACGCAGTATTTT.

This clonotype was observed many times. V usage is TRBV20-1 and J usage is TRBJ2-1; TRBD2 matches 9 bases. J was trimmed by 5 bases and V by 0 bases; bases with no gene match: 5. From germline, CDR1 is DFQATT and CDR2 SNEGSKA (reference sequence). The CDR3 extends over 15 amino acids. CDR3 in DNA: TGCAGTGCTAGAGATCATGCTAGCGGGAACAATGAGCAGTTCTTC. Residues: CSARDHASGNNEQFF.

This clonotype was found many times. The genes are TRBV6-5 and TRBJ2-1, with 8 bases aligning to TRBD1. Germline V gene sequence: CDR1 MNHEY, CDR2 SVGAGI. The CDR3 length is 17 residues. Losses at the gene ends were 2 bases for V and 5 bases for J; bases not matched to a gene: 11. The DNA of the CDR3 is TGTGCCAGCAGTTACCGTCGAGCCGGGACAGGTGACAATGAGCAGTTCTTC. Protein product: CASSYRRAGTGDNEQFF.

This chain joins TRBV5-1 and TRBJ1-4; no reliable D call. Germline values: CDR1 SGHRS, CDR2 YFSETQ. The CDR3 sequence is 16 residues long. With 0 bases removed from V and 5 bases from J, the gap between germline ends came to 14 bases. The CDR3 loop reads CASSLGGGAANEKLFF. In nucleotides, the CDR3 is TGCGCCAGCAGCTTGGGCGGCGGAGCCGCGAATGAAAAACTGTTTTTT.

This clonotype was counted at least ten times. This chain uses TRBV13 with TRBJ2-1, with D hard to call. The V gene lost 3 bases and the J gene lost 8 bases, with 20 bases spanning the gap. The CDR3 covers 16 residues. The V gene's germline CDR1 is PRHDT and CDR2 FYEKMQ (reference sequence). In DNA, the CDR3 is TGTGCCAGCAGCTTCCGTGTGGCGGAAGGATACGATGAGCAGTTCTTC. It codes for CASSFRVAEGYDEQFF.

This clonotype was counted at least ten times. The gene calls are TRBV9 and TRBJ2-7; 9 nucleotides align to TRBD1. The trim removed 4 bases at V and 10 bases at J, leaving 6 bases unmatched. Germline-derived CDR1 and CDR2 are SGDLS and YYNGEE. The CDR3 runs 12 residues. CDR3 sequence reads: CASSTRTGEQYF. CDR3 in DNA: TGTGCCAGCAGCACCCGGACAGGGGAACAGTACTTC.

This clonotype occurred many times. The rearrangement joins TRBV11-1 to TRBJ2-3, with unresolved D. Trimming removed 2 bases at V and 0 bases at J, with 6 bases between. The CDR3 is 14 amino acids. CDR1 and CDR2 from the germline V gene are SGHAT and FQDESV (reference sequence). The CDR3 DNA follows: TGTGCCAGCAGCTTATTCGGCAGCACAGATACGCAGTATTTT. Protein product: CASSLFGSTDTQYF. The full variable domain, its missing parts supplied by reference TRBV11-1 and TRBJ2-3, is EAEVAQSPRYKITEKSQAVAFWCDPISGHATLYWYRQILGQGPELLVQFQDESVVDDSQLPKDRFSAERLKGVDSTLKIQPAELGDSAMYLCASSLFGSTDTQYFGPGTRLTVL.